This T cell receptor beta chain comes out of a study of persistence of HIV-infected CD4 T cells. Study-level background: Two participants gave one leukapheresis sample; others gave up to about 200 mL blood repeatedly.

General study points: CMV- and Gag-responding cells had lower TCRbeta richness than CD3/CD28-responding cells.

Cells were stimulated with overlapping HIV-1 Gag 15-mer peptides. CD40L/CD69 double-negative CD45RO-high memory CD4+ T cells were collected. Comments on this clone: Its specificity is not known.

This was the immunoSEQ version 4 assay in survey mode. Assay: immunoSEQ multiplex PCR; the TCRdb copy retains only in-frame clones and omits some. The table has tens of thousands of clones, 80% to 90% seen once. The receptor comes from an adult woman with HIV who was CMV-seropositive. This specimen consisted of CD4+ T cells sorted from PBMCs after roughly 20-hour stimulation, obtained from a patient who received antiretroviral therapy.

The CDR3 sequence: CASSLKQSSQETQYF. The CDR3 DNA is TGTGCCAGCAGCTTAAAGCAGTCCTCTCAAGAGACCCAGTACTTC. The rearrangement links TRBV13 to TRBJ2-5, with D unresolved. V gave up 2 bases and J gave up 2 bases, with 12 bases separating them. Germline loops: CDR1 PRHDT, CDR2 FYEKMQ (reference sequence). This CDR3 spans 15 amino acids.